This paragraph reports one T cell receptor beta chain. After extraction with the RNeasy kit, roughly 0.5 to 1 ug of the RNA was reverse transcribed using random hexamers. A multiplex approach, immunoSEQ multiplex PCR, amplified TCR beta CDR3 across 54 Vbeta and 13 Jbeta. TCRdb itself ran the immunoSEQ multiplex PCR reads through MiXCR, one entry per CDR3 protein. The table records 110,000 to 150,000 distinct CDR3 sequences, approximately 96% of them present only once. This sample was taken from a study of CD8 T cells in Susac syndrome. At the level of the study: Of the sequenced Susac syndrome patients, more than five had active disease and about 8 were in remission.

CD8+ and CD4+ T cells taken from blood had their TCR beta sequenced. What was sequenced was CD4+ T cells from PBMCs. The origin of this receptor is a human donor with Susac syndrome.

The CDR3 here is CASSPQGDFGEQYF. Here the CDR3 DNA reads TGTGCCAGCAGTCCACAGGGGGACTTCGGCGAGCAGTACTTC. This sequence joins TRBV6-6 and TRBJ2-7, with TRBD1 identical over 8 bases. V lost 5 bases, J lost 6 bases, and 9 bases stayed unmatched. Germline V gene data show CDR1 as MNHNY and CDR2 as SVGAGI (reference sequence). This CDR3 is built from 14 residues.